The 2 T cell receptor beta chains reported below all come from one sample, sequenced in a study of shared clonotypes between healthy human individuals (dated by TCRdb to 2020 to 2021). Libraries were constructed by the immunoSEQ multiplex PCR assay. Entries here come from immuneACCESS through TCRdb and include only in-frame sequences with V and J called. Some clones fail to appear in such tables; in the studies checked, an unresolved V gene covers under half of the shortfall, and the cause of the remainder is unknown. A total of about 380,000 clones appear in this sample, about 97% of them only once. The biggest ten clones account for about 0.34% of the sample. Sequences were obtained from memory CD8+ T cells sorted from blood. The cell subset or site tag for this specimen amounts to: CD45RO+ cells pooled with CCR7-negative TemRA cells. The receptors stem from a man in his thirties or forties in good health.

This rearrangement joins TRBV2 to TRBJ2-3, with a weak D call TRBD2 (5 bases). Germline V gene lookup returns CDR1 SNHLY and CDR2 FYNNEI. The CDR3 has 13 residues. The V end lost 2 bases, the J end lost 3 bases, and 6 bases lay between the germline ends. The CDR3 sequence is CASSEIATDTQYF. CDR3 bases: TGTGCCAGCAGTGAAATAGCGACAGATACGCAGTATTTT.

V and J are TRBV6-5 and TRBJ2-7; TRBD1 matches 10 bases. J gave up 2 bases and V 5 bases, and 6 bases lay outside the gene matches. Germline V gives CDR1 MNHEY, CDR2 SVGAGI. The CDR3 contains 15 residues. The CDR3 is CASSAPGTGAYEQYF. CDR3 nucleotide sequence: TGTGCCAGCAGTGCTCCCGGGACAGGGGCCTACGAGCAGTACTTC.